This T cell receptor beta chain derives from a study of cytomegalovirus exposure and HLA in healthy donors. Trimming removed 2 bases at V and 2 bases at J, with 13 bases between. Germline V gives CDR1 GTSNPN, CDR2 SVGIG (reference sequence). The CDR3 runs to 15 residues. Use of 60 Vbeta and 13 Jbeta primers characterized the PCR. The protocol was immunoSEQ multiplex PCR, while the TCRdb copy is restricted to in-frame clones and leaves out a portion. The table for this sample gives just over 60,000 clones. The receptor comes from a man aged 30 to 39 in good health and CMV-seropositive. This sequence joins TRBV30 and TRBJ1-5; possible D gene TRBD1, 6 bases. Material for sequencing was PBMCs. CDR3 sequence: CAWSPKQGGNQPQHF. The CDR3 region has the DNA TGTGCCTGGAGTCCTAAACAGGGAGGCAATCAGCCCCAGCATTTT.